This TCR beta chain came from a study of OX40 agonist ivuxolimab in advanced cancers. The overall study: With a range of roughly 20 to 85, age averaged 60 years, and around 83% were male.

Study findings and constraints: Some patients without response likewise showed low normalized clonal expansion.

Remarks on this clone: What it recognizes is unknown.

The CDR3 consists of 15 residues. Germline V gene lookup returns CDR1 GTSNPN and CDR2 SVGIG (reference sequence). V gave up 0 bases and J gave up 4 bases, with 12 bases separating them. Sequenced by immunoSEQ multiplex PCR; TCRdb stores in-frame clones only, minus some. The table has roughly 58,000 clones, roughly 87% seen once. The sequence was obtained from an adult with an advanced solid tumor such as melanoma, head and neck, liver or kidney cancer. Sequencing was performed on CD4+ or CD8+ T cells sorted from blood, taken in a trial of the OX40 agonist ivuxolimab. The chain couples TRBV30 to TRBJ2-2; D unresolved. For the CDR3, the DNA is TGTGCCTGGAGTGTTTCAGCCCGAGGCACCGGGGAGCTGTTTTTT. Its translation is CAWSVSARGTGELFF.